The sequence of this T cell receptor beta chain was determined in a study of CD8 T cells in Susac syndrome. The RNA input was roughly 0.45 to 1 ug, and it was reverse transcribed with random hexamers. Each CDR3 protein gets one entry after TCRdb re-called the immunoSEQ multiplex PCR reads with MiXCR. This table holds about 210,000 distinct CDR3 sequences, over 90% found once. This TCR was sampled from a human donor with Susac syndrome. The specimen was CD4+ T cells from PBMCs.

CDR3 in amino acids: CASSGSTLHF. The CDR3 coding sequence is TGTGCCAGCAGTGGATCAACCCTCCACTTT. The chain has TRBV6-1 and TRBJ1-6; D is unclear. V lost 4 bases, J lost 14 bases, and 6 bases lay in between. Germline V gene data show CDR1 as MNHNS and CDR2 as SASEGT. The length of the CDR3 is 10 residues.